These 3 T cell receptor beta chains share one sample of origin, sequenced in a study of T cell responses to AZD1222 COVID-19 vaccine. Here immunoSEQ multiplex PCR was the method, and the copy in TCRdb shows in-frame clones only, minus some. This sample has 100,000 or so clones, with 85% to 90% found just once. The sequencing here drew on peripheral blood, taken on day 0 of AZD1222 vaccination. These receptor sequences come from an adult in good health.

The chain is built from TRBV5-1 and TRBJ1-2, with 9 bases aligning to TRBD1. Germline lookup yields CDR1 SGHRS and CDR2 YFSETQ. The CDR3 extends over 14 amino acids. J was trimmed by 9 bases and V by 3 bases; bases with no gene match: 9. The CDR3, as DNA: TGCGCCAGCAGCTCACCGGGGGACAGGGCGAGCTACACCTTC. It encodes CASSSPGDRASYTF.

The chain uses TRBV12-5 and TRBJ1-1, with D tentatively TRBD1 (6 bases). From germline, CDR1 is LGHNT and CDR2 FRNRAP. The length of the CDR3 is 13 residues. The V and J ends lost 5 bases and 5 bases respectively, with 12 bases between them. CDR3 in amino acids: CASGRTVGTEAFF. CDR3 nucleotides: TGTGCTAGTGGTCGGACAGTGGGTACTGAAGCTTTCTTT.

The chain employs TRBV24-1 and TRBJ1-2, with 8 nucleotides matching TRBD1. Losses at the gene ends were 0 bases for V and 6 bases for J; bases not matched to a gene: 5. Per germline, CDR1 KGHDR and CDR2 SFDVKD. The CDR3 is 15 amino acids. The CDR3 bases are TGTGCCACCAGTGATTTGGCAGGGGGCTCGGATGGCTACACCTTC. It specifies CATSDLAGGSDGYTF.